This TCR beta chain was identified during a study of CD8+CD57+ T cells in acquired aplastic anemia. Study-wide background: On average, sorted CD4+ and CD8+ cells gave around 3.3 ug of DNA.

Patients who underwent sequencing had shown CD8+CD57+ cell expansion by flow cytometry. The study profiled TCR beta VDJ and CDR3 using genomic DNA as template. TCRdb used MiXCR to reprocess the reads, holding one entry per CDR3 protein. The sample includes approximately 470,000 distinct CDR3 sequences, about a third of them seen just once. Germline V gene sequence: CDR1 SEHNR, CDR2 FQNEAQ (reference sequence). Trimming took 6 bases from V and 2 from J, leaving 7 bases between them. The CDR3 runs 12 residues. The sequence derives from a human donor with aplastic anemia. Material for sequencing was sorted CD4+, CD8+, or CD8+CD57+ T cells (not recorded which) from PBMCs. The gene calls are TRBV7-9 and TRBJ2-5; perhaps TRBD2 as D (5 bases). Here the CDR3 reads CASREEQETQYF. The CDR3 DNA reads TGTGCCAGCAGGGAGGAGCAAGAGACCCAGTACTTC.